A single sample gave rise to the 30 T cell receptor beta chains below, sequenced in a study of CXCR3-negative and CXCR3-positive naive CD8 T cells. Overall study results and limits: More hydrophobic TRB CDR3s occurred in CXCR3-positive than in CXCR3-negative naive cells.

The TRB cDNA libraries were prepared by 5' RACE with UMI labels. From the 5' RACE reads, TCRdb lists one entry per CDR3 protein and no DNA. This sample's table reports roughly 6,600 distinct CDR3 sequences. For these receptors, no antigen is known. The sample taken for sequencing was naive CXCR3+ CD8+ T cells from blood. The subset denotes: CD45RO-CCR7+CD27+CD95- naive CD8+ T cells expressing CXCR3 (TNR3+). These receptors all come from a human donor in good health. Some clones in this sample may be carry-over from other donors' samples.

This sequence joins TRBV19 and TRBJ2-1. CDR1 LNHDA and CDR2 SQIVND come from the germline V gene (reference sequence). This CDR3 is built from 14 residues. CDR3 region: CASSMEGSFGEQFF.

This clonotype counts as medium-sized by frequency. The CDR3 region is CASSLADGEIREQFF. This chain uses TRBV11-1 with TRBJ2-1; the TRBD2 assignment by TCRdb is unverifiable without DNA. CDR1 is SGHAT, CDR2 FQDESV, per germline (reference sequence). This CDR3 is built from 15 residues.

V usage is TRBV4-1 and J usage is TRBJ2-1; TCRdb outputs TRBD2, but without DNA this stays unchecked. Germline V gene lookup returns CDR1 MGHRA and CDR2 YSYEKL. The CDR3 is made up of 18 amino acids. The CDR3 sequence: CASSLFIAGTSSYNEQFF.

The chain joins TRBV29-1 to TRBJ2-1. CDR1 and CDR2 from the germline V gene are SQVTM and ANQGSEA. CDR3 size: 12 residues. The CDR3 loop reads CSVESTYNEQFF.

Its frequency marks this clonotype as medium-sized (0.01 to 0.1%). The gene calls are TRBV6-2 or TRBV6-3 and TRBJ2-5; there is no DNA to check the TCRdb D call of TRBD2. Germline CDR1 and CDR2: MNHEY and SVGEGT. This CDR3 is built from 15 residues. CDR3 sequence reads: CASKSRQGWQETQYF.

The chain couples TRBV5-1 to TRBJ2-1; there is no DNA to check the TCRdb D call of TRBD2. The CDR3 runs to 15 residues. Germline assignment: CDR1 SGHRS and CDR2 YFSETQ. The CDR3 here is CASSLTSGFYNEQFF. The full variable domain, its missing parts supplied by reference TRBV5-1 and TRBJ2-1, is KAGVTQTPRYLIKTRGQQVTLSCSPISGHRSVSWYQQTPGQGLQFLFEYFSETQRNKGNFPGRFSGRQFSNSRSEMNVSTLELGDSALYLCASSLTSGFYNEQFFGPGTRLTVL.

Measured by frequency, this clonotype is medium-sized (0.01 to 0.1%). This rearrangement joins TRBV28 to TRBJ2-2; TCRdb proposes TRBD2, but this gene call is untestable without DNA. CDR1 and CDR2 (germline): MDHEN, SYDVKM. There are 20 residues in the CDR3. The CDR3 is CASSSIRLAGGPMFTGELFF.

V and J are TRBV6-1 and TRBJ1-2. CDR3 size: 17 residues. The germline V gene encodes CDR1 MNHNS and CDR2 SASEGT. CDR3: CASSETAPRALFYGYTF.

This sequence joins TRBV7-8 and TRBJ2-3; the TCRdb call, TRBD1, lacks DNA for checking. CDR1 and CDR2 (germline): SGHVS, FQNEAQ. This CDR3 spans 16 amino acids. The CDR3 protein is CASSPPSSRGTDTQYF.

This chain connects TRBV7-9 to TRBJ2-2; TCRdb calls TRBD2, which cannot be checked without DNA. CDR1 and CDR2 (germline): SEHNR, FQNEAQ (reference sequence). The CDR3 length is 13 residues. CDR3 in amino acids: CATRTDNTGELFF. Drawing the rest from reference TRBV7-9 and TRBJ2-2, the complete variable domain is DTGVSQNPRHKITKRGQNVTFRCDPISEHNRLYWYRQTLGQGPEFLTYFQNEAQLEKSRLLSDRFSAERPKGSFSTLEIQRTEQGDSAMYLCATRTDNTGELFFGEGSRLTVL.

The CDR3 sequence: CASSPEGTVPYNEQFF. This sequence joins TRBV5-1 and TRBJ2-1; checking the TCRdb D call of TRBD1 is not possible without DNA. The CDR3 sequence is 16 residues long. Looked up from germline, CDR1 is SGHRS and CDR2 is YFSETQ.

This chain connects TRBV12-3 or TRBV12-4 to TRBJ1-2. The CDR3 spans 15 residues. CDR3 protein: CASHHGGGGNYGYTF.

Considering frequency, this clonotype is medium-sized. The chain combines TRBV20-1 with TRBJ2-7. Looked up from germline, CDR1 is DFQATT and CDR2 is SNEGSKA (reference sequence). The CDR3 runs to 16 residues. This CDR3 is CSARDRVWQKPYEQYF.

In terms of frequency, this clonotype is medium-sized. The chain joins TRBV9 to TRBJ2-2; the D call of TRBD2 rests on TCRdb alone, since no DNA is present to check it. This CDR3 has 14 residues. Germline CDR1 is SGDLS and CDR2 is YYNGEE. CDR3 sequence reads: CASEPGLAAGELFF.

The genes are TRBV6-2 or TRBV6-3 and TRBJ2-1; the TCRdb call, TRBD1, lacks DNA for checking. Germline CDR1 MNHEY, CDR2 SVGEGT. This CDR3 spans 16 amino acids. CDR3 residues: CASSPGTGGSYNEQFF.

Its frequency marks this clonotype as medium-sized. The V and J genes are TRBV20-1 and TRBJ2-2; TCRdb picks TRBD2, but there is no DNA to check that call. The CDR3 is made up of 14 amino acids. CDR1 and CDR2 (germline): DFQATT, SNEGSKA (reference sequence). CDR3 loop: CSAMGLETTGELFF.

This CDR3 is CSVDFGYGYTF. The V gene is TRBV29-1, the J gene TRBJ1-2. CDR3 length: 11 amino acids. Germline CDR1 SQVTM, CDR2 ANQGSEA.

By frequency, this clonotype registers medium-sized. The CDR3: CASSYRGNEQFF. This chain links TRBV12-3 or TRBV12-4 with TRBJ2-1; there is no DNA to check the TCRdb D call of TRBD1. This CDR3 has 12 residues.

This CDR3 reads CASSIRDYEQYF. V usage is TRBV21-1 and J usage is TRBJ2-7. TRBV21-1 has pseudogene status. The CDR3 has 12 amino acids.

This clonotype is labeled medium-sized based on frequency. V gene TRBV25-1 combines with J gene TRBJ2-3; TCRdb's assignment of TRBD2 cannot be checked, as there is no DNA. The CDR3 loop spans 17 amino acids. CDR1 and CDR2 (germline): MGHDK, SYGVNS. The CDR3 here is CASSEYTAGTAQDTQYF. Full variable domain (outside the CDR3, taken from reference TRBV25-1 and TRBJ2-3): EADIYQTPRYLVIGTGKKITLECSQTMGHDKMYWYQQDPGMELHLIHYSYGVNSTEKGDLSSESTVSRIRTEHFPLTLESARPSHTSQYLCASSEYTAGTAQDTQYFGPGTRLTVL.

In terms of frequency, this clonotype is medium-sized (0.01 to 0.1%). The gene calls are TRBV28 and TRBJ1-3; the TCRdb call, TRBD1, lacks DNA for checking. Germline V CDR1 and CDR2: MDHEN, SYDVKM. The CDR3 is 17 residues long. CDR3 in amino acids: CASMDQQGELAGNTIYF.

The rearrangement uses TRBV2 and TRBJ2-4; checking the TCRdb D call of TRBD2 is not possible without DNA. The CDR3 length is 17 residues. Germline V gene lookup returns CDR1 SNHLY and CDR2 FYNNEI. The CDR3 loop is CASSYPASALAKNIQYF.

The rearrangement links TRBV11-2 to TRBJ2-7; TCRdb's assignment of TRBD1 cannot be checked, as there is no DNA. The CDR3 has 13 residues. The germline V gene encodes CDR1 SGHAT and CDR2 FQNNGV. CDR3 protein: CASSLSGAYEQYF. Full variable domain (outside the CDR3, taken from reference TRBV11-2 and TRBJ2-7): EAGVAQSPRYKIIEKRQSVAFWCNPISGHATLYWYQQILGQGPKLLIQFQNNGVVDDSQLPKDRFSAERLKGVDSTLKIQPAKLEDSAVYLCASSLSGAYEQYFGPGTRLTVT.

Frequency places this clonotype as medium-sized. This sequence joins TRBV7-3 and TRBJ2-1; the D gene TCRdb calls, TRBD1, cannot be checked with no DNA. CDR1 is SGHTA, CDR2 FQGTGA, per germline. This CDR3 region has 15 residues. The CDR3: CASSLNRGVYNEQFF.

This clonotype shows up as medium-sized by frequency. This CDR3 reads CATSTLAGGGWDEQFF. The rearrangement links TRBV15 to TRBJ2-1; the D gene TCRdb calls, TRBD2, cannot be checked with no DNA. Germline CDR1 LNHNV, CDR2 YYDKDF (reference sequence). The CDR3 is 16 residues long.

The chain carries TRBV12-3 or TRBV12-4 and TRBJ2-1; TCRdb proposes TRBD2, but this gene call is untestable without DNA. The CDR3 extends over 16 amino acids. CDR3 region: CASRTADGLAWNEQFF.

This clonotype registers medium-sized (0.01 to 0.1%) by frequency. The chain combines TRBV6-2 or TRBV6-3 with TRBJ2-1; TCRdb returns TRBD2, unconfirmable since there is no DNA. The CDR3 covers 19 residues. Germline V gene lookup returns CDR1 MNHEY and CDR2 SVGEGT. This chain's CDR3 is CASSYPGTSGSGFYNEQFF.

This clonotype is classed as medium-sized (0.01 to 0.1%) by frequency. CDR3 in amino acids: CASSLFSSEQFF. This rearrangement joins TRBV13 to TRBJ2-1. Per the germline V gene, CDR1 is PRHDT and CDR2 is FYEKMQ (reference sequence). CDR3 length: 12 residues.

J is TRBJ2-1 and V is TRBV29-1; the TCRdb call, TRBD2, lacks DNA for checking. Germline assignment: CDR1 SQVTM and CDR2 ANQGSEA. CDR3 length: 16 amino acids. Here the CDR3 reads CSVEFQLAGSYNEQFF.

Measured by frequency, this clonotype is medium-sized. The chain joins TRBV20-1 to TRBJ2-1; with no DNA, the TCRdb D assignment of TRBD2 cannot be verified. CDR3 size: 15 residues. Germline CDR1 is DFQATT and CDR2 is SNEGSKA (reference sequence). The CDR3 loop is CSARASGRAANEQFF.